The 27 T cell receptor beta chains presented below share a single source sample, sequenced in a study of blood T cell repertoires in COVID-19. The assay was immunoSEQ multiplex PCR, and TCRdb's table has in-frame clones only and misses some. This table holds around 270,000 clones, approximately 89% found once. Material: peripheral blood. These TCRs come from a woman aged 45 to 65 with acute or convalescent COVID-19.

CDR3 sequence (DNA): TGTGCCAGCACCCCTAACTCGGGGGGCAATCAGCCCCAGCATTTT. It encodes CASTPNSGGNQPQHF. The genes are TRBV6-6 and TRBJ1-5; D may be TRBD1 (5 bases). V lost 7 bases to trimming and J lost 2 bases, with 15 bases between them. The CDR3 spans 15 residues. CDR1 and CDR2 from the germline V gene are MNHNY and SVGAGI (reference sequence).

The chain is built from TRBV7-3 and TRBJ2-7; 8 bases map to TRBD2. Per the germline V gene, CDR1 is SGHTA and CDR2 is FQGTGA. The CDR3 covers 17 residues. Trimming at V came to 5 bases and at J to 5 bases, leaving 17 bases not matched to a gene. CDR3 sequence reads: CASSPKEREPFLDEQYF. The CDR3 nucleotides read TGTGCCAGCAGCCCCAAGGAGCGGGAGCCGTTTTTGGACGAGCAGTACTTC. Full variable domain (remainder filled in from reference TRBV7-3 and TRBJ2-7): GAGVSQTPSNKVTEKGKYVELRCDPISGHTALYWYRQSLGQGPEFLIYFQGTGAADDSGLPNDRFFAVRPEGSVSTLKIQRTERGDSAVYLCASSPKEREPFLDEQYFGPGTRLTVT.

This chain links TRBV15 with TRBJ1-2; the match to TRBD1 covers 9 bases. The V segment lost 5 bases and the J segment 0 bases; nucleotides outside the gene matches: 4. This CDR3 contains 15 residues. Germline CDR1 LNHNV, CDR2 YYDKDF (reference sequence). This CDR3 is CATSRDREANYGYTF. The CDR3 bases are TGTGCCACCAGCCGGGACAGGGAGGCTAACTATGGCTACACCTTC.

The chain carries TRBV19 and TRBJ1-4; 7 nucleotides align to TRBD1. Germline assignment: CDR1 LNHDA and CDR2 SQIVND (reference sequence). The CDR3 extends over 15 amino acids. V lost 2 bases, J lost 1 base, and 1 base stayed unmatched. The CDR3 sequence is CASSIRQGTNEKLFF. In nucleotides, the CDR3 is TGTGCCAGTAGTATACGACAGGGAACTAATGAAAAACTGTTTTTT.

This clone is a singleton in its sample. The chain is built from TRBV3-1 (or the pseudogene TRBV3-2) and TRBJ1-5; 8 nucleotides line up with TRBD1. V was pared by 5 bases and J by 3 bases, with 9 bases of the junction left unmatched. Germline V gives CDR1 LGHDT, CDR2 YNNKEL (reference sequence). The CDR3 totals 16 residues. The CDR3 nucleotides are TGTGCCAGCAGCAGGAACCCGGGACAGGACAATCAGCCCCAGCATTTT. Its translation: CASSRNPGQDNQPQHF.

The chain has TRBV30 and TRBJ1-1; D perhaps matches TRBD1 (5 bases). Germline V lookup: CDR1 GTSNPN, CDR2 SVGIG (reference sequence). This CDR3 is built from 11 residues. The V and J ends lost 5 bases and 10 bases respectively, with 14 bases between them. CDR3 sequence reads: CAWDGGVAAFF. CDR3 nucleotide sequence: TGTGCCTGGGACGGGGGGGTTGCAGCTTTCTTT. The entire variable domain, with the rest obtained from reference TRBV30 and TRBJ1-1, is as follows: SQTIHQWPATLVQPVGSPLSLECTVEGTSNPNLYWYRQAAGRGLQLLFYSVGIGQISSEVPQNLSASRPQDRQFILSSKKLLLSDSGFYLCAWDGGVAAFFGQGTRLTVV.

This chain's CDR3 is CASSVEPGLSQPQHF. CDR3 in DNA: TGTGCCAGCAGCGTAGAGCCAGGGTTGAGTCAGCCCCAGCATTTT. The chain recombines TRBV9 with TRBJ1-5; possibly TRBD1 for D (5 bases). Germline values: CDR1 SGDLS, CDR2 YYNGEE. Trimming took 0 bases from V and 6 from J, leaving 13 bases between them. The CDR3 consists of 15 residues. The complete variable domain, with remaining parts taken from reference TRBV9 and TRBJ1-5, reads DSGVTQTPKHLITATGQRVTLRCSPRSGDLSVYWYQQSLDQGLQFLIQYYNGEERAKGNILERFSAQQFPDLHSELNLSSLELGDSALYFCASSVEPGLSQPQHFGDGTRLSIL.

The CDR3 region is CASSSRLAGRYNEQFF. The DNA of the CDR3 is TGTGCCAGCAGTTCCCGACTAGCGGGGCGATACAATGAGCAGTTCTTC. The chain combines TRBV28 with TRBJ2-1; 11 bases match TRBD2. The CDR3 contains 16 residues. Germline CDR1 is MDHEN and CDR2 is SYDVKM. V lost 4 bases and J lost 4; bases outside the gene matches: 6.

As concerns this clone: In the same sample, other DNA sequences code for this CDR3. The V and J genes are TRBV7-2 and TRBJ2-3; D call uncertain. The ends were cut back, 4 bases at V and 2 bases at J, with 4 bases in the middle. The CDR3 is 12 residues long. Germline V gene data show CDR1 as SGHTA and CDR2 as FQGNSA. The CDR3 is CASSSYTDTQYF. Here the CDR3 DNA reads TGTGCCAGCAGCTCTTACACAGATACGCAGTATTTT.

The chain joins TRBV5-4 to TRBJ2-2; 10 bases line up with TRBD1. Trimming took 0 bases from V and 6 from J; bases not matched to a gene: 5. Germline V gene lookup returns CDR1 SGHNT and CDR2 YYREEE (reference sequence). CDR3 length equals 16 residues. The CDR3 region is CASSLGDRGSAGELFF. The DNA of the CDR3 is TGTGCCAGCAGCTTGGGGGACAGGGGCTCGGCCGGGGAGCTGTTTTTT.

This clone came up a few times. Here the CDR3 reads CARGEVGYGYTF. The CDR3 DNA is TGTGCCCGCGGGGAGGTGGGCTATGGCTACACCTTC. This chain links TRBV2 with TRBJ1-2; D is uncertain. The germline V gene has CDR1 SNHLY and CDR2 FYNNEI. Trimming stripped 11 bases from V and 4 bases from J, with 14 bases between. CDR3 length: 12 amino acids.

This sequence joins TRBV5-4 and TRBJ2-7; 8 bases fit TRBD2. V lost 4 bases, J lost 6 bases, and 15 bases stayed unmatched. Looked up from germline, CDR1 is SGHNT and CDR2 is YYREEE (reference sequence). The CDR3 sequence is 16 residues long. CDR3 sequence reads: CASSVAPGTRAAEQYF. Written as DNA, the CDR3 is TGTGCCAGCAGCGTGGCTCCCGGGACTAGAGCCGCCGAGCAGTACTTC.

The chain combines TRBV27 with TRBJ2-2; 9 bases are shared with TRBD1. Germline V gene lookup returns CDR1 MNHEY and CDR2 SMNVEV (reference sequence). Trimming at V came to 5 bases and at J to 9 bases, leaving 10 bases not matched to a gene. The CDR3 length is 15 residues. CDR3 sequence: CASSEGQGMGWELFF. As DNA, the CDR3 is TGTGCCAGCAGTGAGGGACAGGGAATGGGCTGGGAGCTGTTTTTT.

The chain links TRBV14 to TRBJ2-1; 10 bases fit TRBD1. V lost 4 bases, J lost 6 bases, and 6 bases stayed unmatched. The CDR3 covers 15 residues. Germline lookup yields CDR1 SGHDN and CDR2 FVKESK. The CDR3 nucleotides read TGTGCCAGCAGCCCCGACAGGGGGCTAGGCAATGAGCAGTTCTTC. Amino acids: CASSPDRGLGNEQFF.

The V and J genes are TRBV19 and TRBJ1-1, with a weak D call TRBD1 (5 bases). Germline CDR1 and CDR2: LNHDA and SQIVND (reference sequence). The CDR3 contains 15 residues. V was clipped by 0 bases and J by 0 bases, with 8 bases between them. The CDR3 DNA reads TGTGCCAGTAGTATAGAGACAGTCATGAACACTGAAGCTTTCTTT. Its protein is CASSIETVMNTEAFF.

About this clone itself: The identical CDR3 is also encoded by other nucleotide sequences in the sample. This sequence joins TRBV7-2 and TRBJ2-6, with D hard to call. Between the trimmed V and J ends, which lost 4 bases and 0 bases, there was a span of 7 bases. CDR1 and CDR2 from the germline V gene are SGHTA and FQGNSA. The CDR3 has 15 residues. CDR3 nucleotide sequence: TGTGCCAGCAGCTCCTTCAGCTCTGGGGCCAACGTCCTGACTTTC. This gives the protein CASSSFSSGANVLTF.

J is TRBJ2-3 and V is TRBV5-1; TRBD2 matches at 12 bases. The CDR3 runs 16 residues. V gave up 4 bases and J gave up 10 bases; unmatched junction bases: 13. Looked up from germline, CDR1 is SGHRS and CDR2 is YFSETQ. The CDR3 nucleotides are TGCGCCAGCAGCCCCGGACTAGCGGGACTAAGAATGGCGCAGTATTTT. Its protein product is CASSPGLAGLRMAQYF.

This clone was detected only once. V and J are TRBV5-6 and TRBJ2-7; D might be TRBD1 (6 bases). Per the germline V gene, CDR1 is SGHDT and CDR2 is YYEEEE. This CDR3 comprises 15 residues. Trimming took off 1 base at V and 3 bases at J, with 14 bases between the two ends. CDR3 sequence: CASSLFLRGNYEQYF. In nucleotides, the CDR3 is TGTGCCAGCAGCTTGTTCCTCAGGGGTAACTACGAGCAGTACTTC.

The rearrangement links TRBV7-9 to TRBJ1-1, with 8 bases matching TRBD1. Germline-derived CDR1 and CDR2 are SEHNR and FQNEAQ (reference sequence). The CDR3 totals 14 residues. The V gene end was trimmed by 7 bases and the J gene end by 3 bases; junction bases not matched to a gene: 7. The CDR3 DNA follows: TGTGCCAGCACCCTCAGGGGGCGTGACACTGAAGCTTTCTTT. Its translation is CASTLRGRDTEAFF.

This clone was recorded once. The genes are TRBV6-5 and TRBJ2-3; possibly TRBD2 for D (6 bases). Trimming took 4 bases from V and 2 from J, leaving 16 bases between them. CDR1 is MNHEY and CDR2 is SVGAGI in the germline V gene. This CDR3 comprises 16 residues. This CDR3 reads CASSSIGRNPTDTQYF. The CDR3 bases are TGTGCCAGCAGTTCCATAGGGAGGAACCCCACAGATACGCAGTATTTT.

The chain links TRBV28 to TRBJ1-2; 7 bases are a match to TRBD1. With V trimmed by 11 bases and J by 3 bases, 6 bases remained unmatched. Germline V gene lookup returns CDR1 MDHEN and CDR2 SYDVKM. The CDR3 consists of 12 residues. The CDR3 here is CAVLGTDYGYTF. CDR3 DNA: TGTGCCGTACTCGGGACAGACTATGGCTACACCTTC.

This chain connects TRBV28 to TRBJ1-2; 8 nucleotides line up with TRBD1. CDR1 is MDHEN and CDR2 is SYDVKM in the germline V gene. This CDR3 has 14 amino acids. The V segment lost 6 bases and the J segment 1 base; nucleotides outside the gene matches: 4. CDR3 DNA: TGTGCCAGCAGGGGGACAGGACGTAACTATGGCTACACCTTC. It yields the protein CASRGTGRNYGYTF.

About this clone: This specimen includes other DNA sequences encoding the same CDR3. The J gene is TRBJ1-1, the V gene TRBV9; D may be TRBD1 (5 bases). Per the germline V gene, CDR1 is SGDLS and CDR2 is YYNGEE. V was clipped by 0 bases and J by 5 bases, with 14 bases between them. The CDR3 is 15 residues long. CDR3 bases: TGTGCCAGCAGCGTAGGAGGGGCAGGAGGGACTGAAGCTTTCTTT. This sequence encodes CASSVGGAGGTEAFF.

The chain has TRBV3-1 (or the pseudogene TRBV3-2) and TRBJ2-1; 8 nucleotides align to TRBD2. Per germline, CDR1 LGHDT and CDR2 YNNKEL (reference sequence). Trimming removed 3 bases from V and 0 bases from J; junction bases left unmatched: 7. The CDR3 spans 17 residues. CDR3 region: CASSHSPGLDSYNEQFF. The CDR3 DNA sequence: TGTGCCAGCAGCCATTCCCCGGGACTAGACTCCTACAATGAGCAGTTCTTC.

The chain links TRBV29-1 to TRBJ2-1; TRBD2 matches 13 bases. Germline V CDR1 and CDR2: SQVTM, ANQGSEA. The V and J ends lost 0 bases and 8 bases, in that order; junction bases with no gene match: 7. This CDR3 comprises 16 residues. The CDR3 DNA is TGCAGCGTTGAAGATGGTGGGACTAGCGGGATTGATGAGCAGTTCTTC. Protein sequence: CSVEDGGTSGIDEQFF.

This chain links TRBV4-2 with TRBJ1-1; D is uncertain. The germline gives CDR1 LGHNA, CDR2 YNFKEQ. The CDR3 covers 13 residues. V gave up 0 bases and J gave up 10 bases, with 12 bases separating them. CDR3 protein: CASSQDRSRGAFF. For the CDR3, the DNA is TGTGCCAGCAGCCAAGATCGGTCCCGTGGAGCTTTCTTT.

As concerns this clone: Distinct nucleotide sequences in the sample also encode this CDR3. The V and J genes are TRBV7-2 and TRBJ2-7; TRBD1 is a possible D gene (6 bases). The germline gives CDR1 SGHTA, CDR2 FQGNSA. This CDR3 region has 14 residues. Trimming removed 1 base at V and 1 base at J, with 8 bases between. CDR3 sequence reads: CASSLGRGSYEQYF. In DNA, the CDR3 is TGTGCCAGCAGCTTAGGAAGGGGGTCCTACGAGCAGTACTTC.